Sequencing of this TCR beta chain was carried out in a study of CD8+CD57+ T cells in acquired aplastic anemia. At the level of the study: DNA per sorted CD4+ or CD8+ sample ranged about 0.19 to 30 ug, averaging about 3 ug.

Details on this clonotype: As yet, its antigen is unknown.

All patients picked for sequencing had shown, by flow cytometry, an expansion of CD8+CD57+ cells. Patients had received no therapy at the time of blood sampling. Genomic DNA acted as the template from which TCR beta VDJ combination and CDR3 sequence profiling were carried out. One entry per CDR3 protein, called by TCRdb with MiXCR from the reads. The sample consists of about 160,000 distinct CDR3 sequences, around 48% of them appearing once. The CDR3 sequence is 10 residues long. Germline V lookup: CDR1 ENHRY, CDR2 SYGVKD. Trimming removed 11 bases from V and 6 bases from J, with 11 bases in between. Findings and caveats of the study: No significant difference in CD8+ Simpson's diversity was found between patients and controls.

The sequencing sample was made of sorted CD4+, CD8+, or CD8+CD57+ T cells (not recorded which) from PBMCs. The TCR was taken from a human donor with aplastic anemia. The V call is TRBV10-3, the J call TRBJ2-7; D unresolved. This chain's CDR3 is CARAWPEQYF. The CDR3 bases are TGTGCCCGAGCATGGCCCGAGCAGTACTTC.